These 4 T cell receptor beta chains were all obtained from the same sample, sequenced in a study of vaccination and CD4 T cells after COVID-19. As for treatment: roughly 10-day PBMC culture with coronavirus spike peptide pools or control peptides (ViraFEST assay). These receptors have no known antigen. Cultured CD4+ T cell DNA underwent sequencing with the Oncomine TCR Beta short-read assay. MiXCR, run by TCRdb on the PCR reads, gives a single entry per CDR3 protein. Of about 12,000 distinct CDR3 sequences in the sample, about 56% are singletons; the top ten hold about 15%. Material for sequencing was CD4+ T cells from blood, cultured in vitro. The origin of the receptors is a human donor who had recovered from COVID-19.

The chain joins TRBV20-1 to TRBJ2-3; 8 bases match TRBD2. Trimming took 3 bases from V and 5 from J; bases not matched to a gene: 13. Germline-derived CDR1 and CDR2 are DFQATT and SNEGSKA (reference sequence). The CDR3 has 16 residues. The DNA of the CDR3 is TGCAGTGCTAGGGAGGGTCAGCGGGGGTGGGAAGATACGCAGTATTTT. Translating it yields CSAREGQRGWEDTQYF.

This clonotype has a handful of counts. The chain has TRBV28 and TRBJ1-3, with TRBD1 identical over 7 bases. The J segment lost 0 bases and the V segment lost 5 bases, leaving 4 bases of the junction unmatched. CDR3 length: 15 amino acids. Germline lookup yields CDR1 MDHEN and CDR2 SYDVKM. This chain's CDR3 is CASSRGQSSGNTIYF. The CDR3 bases are TGTGCCAGCAGTAGGGGACAGAGCTCTGGAAACACCATATATTTT.

This clonotype occurred a few times. The gene calls are TRBV19 and TRBJ1-2; TRBD1 matches at 8 bases. Germline assignment: CDR1 LNHDA and CDR2 SQIVND (reference sequence). This CDR3 has 15 residues. Trimming at V came to 6 bases and at J to 7 bases, leaving 13 bases not matched to a gene. CDR3: CASSRGRLGVTGYTF. The CDR3 bases are TGTGCCAGTAGCAGGGGGCGCCTCGGGGTTACTGGCTACACCTTC.

This clonotype has only one observation. The chain carries TRBV5-1 and TRBJ2-2; no clear D gene. There are 15 residues in the CDR3. Germline CDR1 reads SGHRS; CDR2 reads YFSETQ. V lost 0 bases, J lost 2 bases, and 8 bases lay in between. This chain's CDR3 is CASSLGPPNTGELFF. CDR3 nucleotide sequence: TGCGCCAGCAGCTTGGGACCGCCTAACACCGGGGAGCTGTTTTTT.